The 6 T cell receptor beta chains presented below share a single source sample, sequenced in a study of blood T cell repertoires in COVID-19 (TCRdb year 2020). Libraries were prepared through the immunoSEQ multiplex PCR assay. Sourced from immuneACCESS, this table was stored by TCRdb with only in-frame sequences that have V and J called. A share of the clones is absent; for the studies checked, an unresolved V gene accounts for under half, and the remainder has no known explanation. The sample has some 170,000 clones on record, about 91% of them singletons. The ten largest clonotypes hold more than 1.5% of the sample. What was sequenced was peripheral blood. The receptors stem from a woman aged 45 to 65 with acute or convalescent COVID-19.

J is TRBJ1-5 and V is TRBV12-3 or TRBV12-4, with D unresolved. The CDR3 is made up of 13 amino acids. Trimming left V 6 bases short and J 8 bases short, with 14 bases between. This CDR3 reads CASSLTTGEPQHF. The CDR3 bases are TGTGCCAGCAGCCTCACGACTGGCGAGCCCCAGCATTTT.

This clone came up once. CDR3 DNA: TGCGCCAGCAGCCAAGATAGGGGGCACAATTCCTACTCTGGAAACACCATATATTTT. Its translation is CASSQDRGHNSYSGNTIYF. The chain links TRBV4-3 to TRBJ1-3, with TRBD1 matching 7 bases. The V and J ends lost 0 bases and 0 bases, in that order; junction bases with no gene match: 11. Looked up from germline, CDR1 is LGHNA and CDR2 is YSLEER. CDR3 size: 19 residues.

CDR3 sequence reads: CASTSEGGTDTQYF. In nucleotides, the CDR3 is TGTGCCAGCACCTCGGAGGGTGGTACAGATACGCAGTATTTT. The V and J genes are TRBV7-2 and TRBJ2-3; D possibly corresponds to TRBD2 (6 bases). Germline CDR1 SGHTA, CDR2 FQGNSA. V lost 7 bases to trimming and J lost 3 bases, with 14 bases between them. There are 14 residues in the CDR3.

This clone was counted a few times. This sequence joins TRBV5-4 and TRBJ2-2, with TRBD1 matching 8 bases. V dropped 2 bases and J dropped 6; count of bases not matched to a gene: 3. CDR1 is SGHNT and CDR2 is YYREEE in the germline V gene (reference sequence). CDR3 size: 14 residues. The CDR3 coding sequence is TGTGCCAGCAGCTTCAGGGGGCACTCCGGGGAGCTGTTTTTT. Translated: CASSFRGHSGELFF.

The CDR3 is CASSQDFGTGDHQETQYF. CDR3 sequence (DNA): TGTGCCAGCAGCCAAGACTTTGGGACAGGAGACCACCAAGAGACCCAGTACTTC. The chain carries TRBV3-1 (or the pseudogene TRBV3-2) and TRBJ2-5, with TRBD1 matching 8 bases. This CDR3 region has 18 residues. V trimming: 0 bases; J trimming: 0 bases; junction bases outside the gene matches: 9. The germline V gene has CDR1 LGHDT and CDR2 YNNKEL (reference sequence).

This clone is a singleton in its sample. V usage is TRBV7-9 and J usage is TRBJ2-3, with 9 bases lining up with TRBD2. Losses at the gene ends were 3 bases for V and 6 bases for J; bases not matched to a gene: 4. Per germline, CDR1 SEHNR and CDR2 FQNEAQ (reference sequence). The CDR3 extends over 14 amino acids. The CDR3 spells CASSFGGGADTQYF. Written as DNA, the CDR3 is TGTGCCAGCAGCTTCGGCGGGGGGGCGGATACGCAGTATTTT.